The 2 T cell receptor beta chains reported below all come from one sample, sequenced in a study of blood T cell repertoires in COVID-19. TCRdb's copy holds only in-frame clones and misses some; the assay was immunoSEQ multiplex PCR. The sample lists 60,000 to 80,000 clones, around 89% occurring once. Sequencing used peripheral blood. The receptor source for this set is a man aged 55 to 70 with acute or convalescent COVID-19.

V and J are TRBV6-5 and TRBJ1-1; D not resolved. The CDR3 has 16 residues. V was trimmed by 0 bases and J by 0 bases, leaving 11 bases between them. CDR1 and CDR2 (germline): MNHEY, SVGAGI. CDR3: CASSYSKLQLNTEAFF. In DNA, the CDR3 is TGTGCCAGCAGTTACTCGAAATTGCAGTTGAACACTGAAGCTTTCTTT.

The gene calls are TRBV5-1 and TRBJ2-7; TRBD2 agrees at 11 bases. CDR3 size: 16 residues. V dropped 1 base and J dropped 0; count of bases not matched to a gene: 3. Per the germline V gene, CDR1 is SGHRS and CDR2 is YFSETQ. The CDR3 region is CASSLTGTSGSYEQYF. The CDR3 coding sequence is TGCGCCAGCAGCTTGACCGGGACTAGCGGCTCCTACGAGCAGTACTTC.